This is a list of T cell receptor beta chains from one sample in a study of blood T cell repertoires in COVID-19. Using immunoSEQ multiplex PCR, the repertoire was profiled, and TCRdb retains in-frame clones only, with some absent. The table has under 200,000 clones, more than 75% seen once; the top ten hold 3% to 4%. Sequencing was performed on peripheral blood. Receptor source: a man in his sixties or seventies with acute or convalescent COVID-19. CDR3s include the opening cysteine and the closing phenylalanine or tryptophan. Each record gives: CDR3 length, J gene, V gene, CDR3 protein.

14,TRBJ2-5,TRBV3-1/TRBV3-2,CASSRHGVKETQYF
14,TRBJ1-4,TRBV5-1,CASSLEGGSEKLFF
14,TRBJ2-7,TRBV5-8,CASSLEQASNEQYF
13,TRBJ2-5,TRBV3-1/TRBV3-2,CASSQDGQETQYF
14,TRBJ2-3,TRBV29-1,CSVGAGDRTDTQYF
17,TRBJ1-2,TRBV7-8,CASSQNRDTSLYKGYTF
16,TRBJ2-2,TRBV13,CASSLGVGPNTGELFF
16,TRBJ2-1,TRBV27,CASSIRLDSIYNEQFF
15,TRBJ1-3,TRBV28,CASRAGSNSGNTIYF
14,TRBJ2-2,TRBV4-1,CASSQRTGFGELFF
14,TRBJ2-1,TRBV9,CASSVLPGYNEQFF
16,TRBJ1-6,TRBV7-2,CASSFRRPGFGSPLHF
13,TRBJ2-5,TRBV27,CASSLGVFGTQYF
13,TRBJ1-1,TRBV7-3,CDSVGGWNTEAFF
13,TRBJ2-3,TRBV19,CASSIPPTDTQYF
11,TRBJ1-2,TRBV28,CASTAGSGYTF
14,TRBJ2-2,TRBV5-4,CASSLDRSAGELFF
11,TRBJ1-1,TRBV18,CASSSYTEAFF
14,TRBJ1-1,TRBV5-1,CASSLQAQNTEAFF
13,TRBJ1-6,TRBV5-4,CASSLAGGSPLHF
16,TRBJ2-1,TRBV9,CASSARLAGGPVEQFF
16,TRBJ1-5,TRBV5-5,CASSLGRLGEVAAQHF
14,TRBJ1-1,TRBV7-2,CASSLLTGTTEAFF
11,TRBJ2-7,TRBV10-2,CASSDSYEQYF
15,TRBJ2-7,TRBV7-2,CASSLSRGTSYEQYF
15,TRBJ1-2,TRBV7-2,CASSLSWTGGYGYTF
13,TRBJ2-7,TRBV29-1,CSVGWTGGGEQYF
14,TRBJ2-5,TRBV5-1,CASSRQGIRETQYF
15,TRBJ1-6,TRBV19,CASTPDFSYNSPLHF
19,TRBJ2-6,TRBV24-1,CATSDFRSAGTLGANVLTF